This section outlines one T cell receptor beta chain sequence together with its context. This sample stems from a study of T cells in localized non-small cell lung cancer. The method was immunoSEQ multiplex PCR; TCRdb's version includes in-frame clones alone and lacks a portion of them. The table lists over 35,000 clones, roughly 79% of them singletons. There are 13 residues in the CDR3. V was cut by 6 bases and J by 0 bases, with 8 bases left in between. Germline CDR1 and CDR2: SNHLY and FYNNEI. The chain employs TRBV2 and TRBJ1-2; the D gene is possibly TRBD1 (6 bases). The source of this sequence is a male donor aged 60 or older with stage II lung adenocarcinoma. Material: peripheral blood mononuclear cells, obtained before any cancer treatment. This CDR3 is CASRGTPNYGYTF. The CDR3 bases are TGTGCCAGCAGGGGGACACCTAACTATGGCTACACCTTC.